This TCR beta chain was sequenced in a study of cytomegalovirus exposure and HLA in healthy donors. Researchers ran the PCR with 60 Vbeta and 13 Jbeta primers. Only in-frame clones appear in the TCRdb table, and some are missing; sequencing was by immunoSEQ multiplex PCR. The sample carries hundreds of thousands of clones, roughly 88% recorded once. The CDR3 extends over 14 amino acids. Germline lookup yields CDR1 LNHDA and CDR2 SQIVND (reference sequence). Trimming removed 5 bases from V and 2 bases from J, with 13 bases in between. This chain joins TRBV19 and TRBJ2-7, with unresolved D. Material for sequencing was PBMCs. This TCR was sampled from a boy aged 2 to 10 in good health and CMV-seronegative. The CDR3 DNA reads as TGTGCCAGTAGTCGCACAGACCGAGCCTACGAGCAGTACTTC. This translates into CASSRTDRAYEQYF.